Below, 4 T cell receptor beta chains from the same sample are listed, as sequenced in a study of cytomegalovirus exposure and HLA in healthy donors. Primers: 60 Vbeta forward and 13 Jbeta reverse. The repertoire was sequenced with immunoSEQ multiplex PCR; TCRdb's copy has only in-frame clones and lacks some. This table holds around 220,000 clones, roughly four fifths found once. Material for sequencing was PBMCs. These receptors came from a girl aged 10 to 17 in good health and CMV-seronegative.

CDR3 DNA sequence: TGTGCCAGTAGCCAAAGCCTCTCTGGGGCCAACGTCCTGACTTTC. This codes for CASSQSLSGANVLTF. V is TRBV19 and J is TRBJ2-6; D ambiguous. Trimming pared 6 bases from V and 0 bases from J, leaving 9 bases between. The CDR3 covers 15 residues. Germline assignment: CDR1 LNHDA and CDR2 SQIVND (reference sequence). Complete variable domain (other parts from reference TRBV19 and TRBJ2-6): DGGITQSPKYLFRKEGQNVTLSCEQNLNHDAMYWYRQDPGQGLRLIYYSQIVNDFQKGDIAEGYSVSREKKESFPLTVTSAQKNPTAFYLCASSQSLSGANVLTFGAGSRLTVL.

The V call is TRBV9, the J call TRBJ1-1; D unresolved. Germline-derived CDR1 and CDR2 are SGDLS and YYNGEE. The CDR3 sequence is 13 residues long. Trimming took off 0 bases at V and 7 bases at J, with 10 bases between the two ends. In DNA, the CDR3 is TGTGCCAGCAGCGTAGATAACAGACATGAAGCTTTCTTT. This gives the protein CASSVDNRHEAFF.

The rearrangement uses TRBV5-6 and TRBJ2-5; TRBD2 aligns across 9 bases. V shed 2 bases and J 4 bases; nucleotides not matched to a gene: 6. Germline V gene data show CDR1 as SGHDT and CDR2 as YYEEEE. This CDR3 has 15 amino acids. CDR3 region: CASSFGRGGPETQYF. The CDR3 coding sequence is TGTGCCAGCAGCTTCGGGCGGGGGGGGCCAGAGACCCAGTACTTC.

Only a few counts were recorded for this clone. This chain connects TRBV19 to TRBJ2-2, with 11 nucleotides matching TRBD2. The CDR3 extends over 16 amino acids. Unmatched junction bases numbered 10, after V lost 6 bases and J lost 7 bases. Per the germline V gene, CDR1 is LNHDA and CDR2 is SQIVND (reference sequence). The CDR3: CASSPGPGTSGGELFF. CDR3 nucleotide sequence: TGTGCCAGTAGCCCAGGCCCCGGGACTAGCGGCGGGGAGCTGTTTTTT.